The 18 T cell receptor beta chains reported below all come from one sample, sequenced in a study of CD8+CD57+ T cells in acquired aplastic anemia. Sequencing was done on patients that had shown CD8+CD57+ cell expansion by flow cytometry. Template material for TCR beta VDJ and CDR3 profiling consisted of genomic DNA. In TCRdb, the reads were re-called with MiXCR into one record per CDR3 protein. Altogether roughly 80,000 distinct CDR3 sequences are present, about 70% being singletons, with the ten largest covering about 82%. The sequenced sample was sorted CD4+, CD8+, or CD8+CD57+ T cells (not recorded which) from PBMCs. All receptors derive from a human donor with aplastic anemia.

The genes are TRBV29-1 and TRBJ1-1; D possibly corresponds to TRBD1 (5 bases). Between the trimmed V and J ends, which lost 4 bases and 8 bases, there was a span of 17 bases. The CDR3 is 13 residues long. Germline CDR1 reads SQVTM; CDR2 reads ANQGSEA. CDR3 region: CSVVGQTETEAFF. For the CDR3, the DNA is TGCAGCGTTGTGGGGCAGACCGAGACGGAAGCTTTCTTT.

CDR3 in amino acids: CASSEQGARSTEAFF. The CDR3 coding sequence is TGTGCCAGCAGTGAGCAGGGGGCGCGCAGCACTGAAGCTTTCTTT. The chain is built from TRBV2 and TRBJ1-1; 8 nucleotides align to TRBD1. The germline V gene encodes CDR1 SNHLY and CDR2 FYNNEI. The CDR3 spans 15 residues. V dropped 3 bases and J dropped 4; count of bases not matched to a gene: 7.

Concerning this clonotype itself: The junction differs from germline at one of its ends, possibly a read error. The V and J genes are TRBV10-3 and TRBJ2-1; D uncertain. Germline CDR1 is ENHRY and CDR2 is SYGVKD. The CDR3 totals 14 residues. CDR3 nucleotides: TGTGCCAGCAGTTTAGGGTGGAACAACAATGAGCAGTTCTTC. Translated, it gives CASSLGWNNNEQFF.

The chain uses TRBV6-4 and TRBJ2-7, with a possible D match to TRBD1 (6 bases). Trimming shortened V by 3 bases and J by 0 bases, and 15 bases separated the two germline ends. Germline V gene lookup returns CDR1 MRHNA and CDR2 SNTAGT. This CDR3 region has 16 residues. CDR3 sequence reads: CASSDLGGSSSYEQYF. The CDR3 DNA reads as TGTGCCAGCAGTGATTTAGGGGGTAGTTCCTCCTACGAGCAGTACTTC.

This clonotype was observed a few times. The V gene is TRBV7-9, the J gene TRBJ2-7; a possible D gene is TRBD1 (6 bases). Trimming took off 11 bases at V and 6 bases at J, with 17 bases between the two ends. Germline CDR1 and CDR2: SEHNR and FQNEAQ (reference sequence). The CDR3 is 12 amino acids. The CDR3 nucleotides are TGTGCCTCCGAACAGGGCATGGGCGAGCAGTACTTC. It encodes CASEQGMGEQYF.

This clonotype appeared a single time. V gene TRBV20-1 combines with J gene TRBJ1-5, with unresolved D. CDR3 size: 13 residues. Germline CDR1 DFQATT, CDR2 SNEGSKA (reference sequence). V was clipped by 6 bases and J by 2 bases, with 11 bases between them. The CDR3 DNA sequence: TGCAGTGCCGACCGGGAGGGCAATCAGCCCCAGCATTTT. It yields the protein CSADREGNQPQHF.

This clonotype was counted a few times. CDR3 in DNA: TGTGCCAGCAGAGGGACAGCTCTCTCCTACGAGCAGTACTTC. Its protein is CASRGTALSYEQYF. This chain uses TRBV2 with TRBJ2-7; 7 nucleotides align to TRBD1. There are 14 residues in the CDR3. The trim removed 6 bases at V and 0 bases at J, leaving 5 bases unmatched. Germline V lookup: CDR1 SNHLY, CDR2 FYNNEI.

V usage is TRBV20-1 and J usage is TRBJ2-3; possible D gene TRBD2, 5 bases. Germline V gene sequence: CDR1 DFQATT, CDR2 SNEGSKA (reference sequence). V gave up 5 bases and J gave up 6 bases, with 6 bases separating them. The CDR3 covers 10 residues. CDR3 loop: CSAGEDTQYF. The CDR3 DNA follows: TGCAGTGCTGGGGAGGATACGCAGTATTTT.

The chain carries TRBV15 and TRBJ1-2; 9 positions agree with TRBD1. V shed 0 bases and J 9 bases; nucleotides not matched to a gene: 5. The length of the CDR3 is 14 residues. CDR1 is LNHNV, CDR2 YYDKDF, per germline (reference sequence). CDR3 residues: CATSREGQGLSYTF. DNA for the CDR3: TGTGCCACCAGCAGAGAGGGACAGGGTCTTAGCTACACCTTC.

The CDR3 sequence is CASSAGTGSSYEQYF. CDR3 DNA: TGTGCCAGTAGTGCCGGGACAGGATCCTCCTACGAGCAGTACTTC. The rearrangement uses TRBV19 and TRBJ2-7, with 8 nucleotides matching TRBD1. Trimming removed 5 bases from V and 0 bases from J; junction bases left unmatched: 6. The germline V gene encodes CDR1 LNHDA and CDR2 SQIVND (reference sequence). The CDR3 is 15 amino acids.

The rearrangement uses TRBV24-1 and TRBJ2-3; the D call may be TRBD1 or TRBD2 (7 bases each). The germline CDR1 and CDR2 sequences are KGHDR and SFDVKD. V was shortened by 2 bases and J by 1 base, with 18 bases between the two germline ends. The CDR3 has 18 amino acids. CDR3 nucleotides: TGTGCCACCAGTGATTCCCGACAGGGAGGGAAACGCACAGATACGCAGTATTTT. This gives the protein CATSDSRQGGKRTDTQYF.

The rearrangement uses TRBV5-4 and TRBJ2-7, with D possibly matching TRBD2 (5 bases). From germline, CDR1 is SGHNT and CDR2 YYREEE (reference sequence). Trimming shortened V by 2 bases and J by 6 bases, and 15 bases separated the two germline ends. The CDR3 has 14 amino acids. The CDR3 sequence is CASSFAGDRVEQYF. In DNA form, the CDR3 reads TGTGCCAGCAGCTTTGCCGGGGATCGAGTCGAGCAGTACTTC.

This clonotype was detected only a few times. CDR3 DNA: TGTGCCACCAGTACACACTCCTACGAGCAGTACTTC. It yields the protein CATSTHSYEQYF. The J gene is TRBJ2-7, the V gene TRBV24-1; D is uncertain. Trimming removed 6 bases from V and 0 bases from J, with 5 bases in between. This CDR3 spans 12 amino acids. Germline values: CDR1 KGHDR, CDR2 SFDVKD.

The chain joins TRBV7-2 to TRBJ2-7, with a possible D match to TRBD2 (6 bases). Trimming cost V 1 base and J 3 bases, with 10 bases left between them. The length of the CDR3 is 14 residues. Germline V lookup: CDR1 SGHTA, CDR2 FQGNSA. The CDR3 loop is CASSLVRDDYEQYF. CDR3 nucleotides: TGTGCCAGCAGCTTAGTGCGGGACGACTACGAGCAGTACTTC.

Worth noting for this clonotype: Relative to the germline gene, one junction end is altered; a read error may explain this. V gene TRBV24-1 combines with J gene TRBJ2-2; 8 bases match TRBD2. This CDR3 contains 13 residues. Germline V lookup: CDR1 KGHDR, CDR2 SFDVKD. The CDR3 region is CASSFGGGAELFF. The CDR3 nucleotides read TGTGCCAGCAGTTTCGGGGGGGGGGCGGAGCTGTTTTTT.

The chain carries TRBV20-1 and TRBJ2-5; TRBD2 matches 12 bases. Germline V gene sequence: CDR1 DFQATT, CDR2 SNEGSKA (reference sequence). The V gene end was trimmed by 0 bases and the J gene end by 3 bases; junction bases not matched to a gene: 5. CDR3 length: 16 residues. For the CDR3, the DNA is TGCAGTGCTAGAGATTATCTAGCGGGGGGGGAAGAGACCCAGTACTTC. Residues: CSARDYLAGGEETQYF.

This clonotype was seen repeatedly, ten times or more. This rearrangement joins TRBV7-9 to TRBJ2-5; 7 nucleotides line up with TRBD2. J was trimmed by 2 bases and V by 2 bases; bases with no gene match: 5. The CDR3 length is 15 residues. Germline lookup yields CDR1 SEHNR and CDR2 FQNEAQ (reference sequence). Here the CDR3 DNA reads TGTGCCAGCAGCTTACTAGCGGCCACGCAAGAGACCCAGTACTTC. Its translation: CASSLLAATQETQYF.

V gene TRBV29-1 combines with J gene TRBJ2-3; D not certain. V dropped 5 bases and J dropped 8 bases, with 14 bases sitting between them. Germline V gives CDR1 SQVTM, CDR2 ANQGSEA. This CDR3 comprises 12 residues. The CDR3: CSVPLGVGTQYF. The CDR3, as DNA: TGCAGCGTTCCCCTAGGTGTGGGTACGCAGTATTTT.